This T cell receptor (beta chain) derives from a study of shared clonotypes between healthy human individuals. Study-level information: Donors were a couple of women and a few men aged 18 to 49. Findings and caveats of the study: Shared clonotypes across all four donors exceeded non-shared ones in generation probability.

Terminally differentiated effector memory CD45RA+ cells were left out of the naive CD8 fraction, which was CD45RO-negative and positively selected for CCR7. CDR3 length equals 13 residues. V was clipped by 7 bases and J by 5 bases; unmatched bases: 4. Germline V CDR1 and CDR2: MNHNY, SVGAGI (reference sequence). Remarks on this clone: Antigen unknown.

Sorted-subset replicate PCRs used 150 to 200 ng DNA, approximately 30,000 T cell genomes. The repertoire was sequenced with immunoSEQ multiplex PCR; TCRdb's copy has only in-frame clones and lacks some. The table shows millions of clones, with roughly 91% occurring only once. The TCR sequence derives from a man in his late teens or twenties in good health. Some clones in this sample may be carry-over from other donors' samples. V is TRBV6-6 and J is TRBJ2-7, with 11 bases identical to TRBD1. Sequenced sample: naive CD8+ T cells from PBMCs. The CDR3 spells CASNGQGANEQYF. CDR3 nucleotide sequence: TGTGCCAGCAATGGACAGGGGGCGAACGAGCAGTACTTC.